The TCR beta chain under discussion was sequenced for a study of CD8+CD57+ T cells in acquired aplastic anemia. For sequencing, patients were chosen who had shown expansion of CD8+CD57+ cells by flow cytometry. Severe acquired aplastic anemia was present in all patients. It was genomic DNA that served as the template for profiling TCR beta VDJ and CDR3. TCRdb processed the reads anew with MiXCR; each CDR3 protein has one entry. The table includes more than 95,000 distinct CDR3 sequences, almost 40% detected once. This clonotype was seen more than once but under ten times. Its ends do not fully match the called genes, so a read error is possible. The sequenced sample consisted of sorted CD4+, CD8+, or CD8+CD57+ T cells (not recorded which) from PBMCs. This TCR came from a human donor with aplastic anemia.

CDR3 DNA sequence: TGCAGTGCCAGAGTAGGGGGGGTGCAGGGTGAAGCTTTCTTT. This gives the protein CSARVGGVQGEAFF. V and J are TRBV20-1 and TRBJ1-1, with D possibly matching TRBD1 (6 bases). The CDR3 extends over 14 amino acids. Germline V lookup: CDR1 DFQATT, CDR2 SNEGSKA (reference sequence).